Below, 19 T cell receptor beta chains from the same sample are listed, as sequenced in a study of blood T cell repertoires in COVID-19 (dated by TCRdb to about 2020). The library was made by the immunoSEQ multiplex PCR assay. TCRdb's version of the immuneACCESS table is confined to in-frame rearrangements and falls short of the full clone set. An unresolved V gene accounts for under half of the shortfall where checked; the remainder is of unknown origin. The sample has fewer than 200,000 clones on record, about 90% of them singletons. The ten largest clones add up to around 9.5% of the sample. Sequenced: PBMCs or T cells enriched from blood (not recorded which). The receptors shown here come from a woman aged 18-29 years who had recovered from COVID-19.

The chain recombines TRBV2 with TRBJ2-5, with D unresolved. Trimming cost V 6 bases and J 4 bases, with 6 bases left between them. This CDR3 is 11 amino acids long. Germline V gene data show CDR1 as SNHLY and CDR2 as FYNNEI. The CDR3 nucleotides read TGTGCCAGCAGGCACAGAGAGACCCAGTACTTC. It specifies CASRHRETQYF.

The chain is built from TRBV23-1 and TRBJ2-1; possibly TRBD2 for D (7 bases). TRBV23-1 is an ORF; its function is uncertain. V was clipped by 0 bases and J by 6 bases, with 12 bases between them. This CDR3 region has 15 residues. CDR3 residues: CASSQSARGGNEQFF. As DNA, the CDR3 is TGCGCCAGCAGTCAATCGGCGAGGGGGGGCAATGAGCAGTTCTTC.

The count of this clone is one. The gene calls are TRBV5-1 and TRBJ1-1, with TRBD1 matching over 7 bases. CDR3 size: 17 residues. Trimming cost V 3 bases and J 4 bases; bases outside gene matches: 15. The germline V gene encodes CDR1 SGHRS and CDR2 YFSETQ. This chain's CDR3 is CASSSLRQGVPFTEAFF. The CDR3 nucleotides are TGCGCCAGCAGCTCCTTACGACAGGGTGTTCCGTTCACTGAAGCTTTCTTT. The full variable domain, completed using reference TRBV5-1 and TRBJ1-1, is KAGVTQTPRYLIKTRGQQVTLSCSPISGHRSVSWYQQTPGQGLQFLFEYFSETQRNKGNFPGRFSGRQFSNSRSEMNVSTLELGDSALYLCASSSLRQGVPFTEAFFGQGTRLTVV.

This chain joins TRBV3-1 (or the pseudogene TRBV3-2) and TRBJ2-1; D is undetermined. The CDR3 spans 17 residues. Trimming cost V 4 bases and J 2 bases, with 18 bases left between them. The germline gives CDR1 LGHDT, CDR2 YNNKEL (reference sequence). CDR3 in amino acids: CASSPYLWAATYNEQFF. CDR3 DNA: TGTGCCAGCAGCCCGTATTTGTGGGCCGCTACCTACAATGAGCAGTTCTTC.

The genes are TRBV5-1 and TRBJ2-5; weak D call: TRBD1 (6 bases). CDR1 is SGHRS and CDR2 is YFSETQ in the germline V gene. The CDR3 extends over 14 amino acids. V was clipped by 6 bases and J by 1 base, with 13 bases between them. In DNA, the CDR3 is TGCGCCAGCATGGACAGAATGCTCCAAGAGACCCAGTACTTC. This translates into CASMDRMLQETQYF. Based on the CDR3 plus reference TRBV5-1 and TRBJ2-5, the full variable domain is KAGVTQTPRYLIKTRGQQVTLSCSPISGHRSVSWYQQTPGQGLQFLFEYFSETQRNKGNFPGRFSGRQFSNSRSEMNVSTLELGDSALYLCASMDRMLQETQYFGPGTRLLVL.

The J gene is TRBJ2-7, the V gene TRBV2; possibly TRBD2 for D (7 bases). Per the germline V gene, CDR1 is SNHLY and CDR2 is FYNNEI. The CDR3 runs 15 residues. The V and J ends lost 4 bases and 5 bases respectively, with 18 bases between them. The DNA for the CDR3 is TGTGCCAGCAGTGTGTTTGTGGGGGGGCTCGACGAGCAGTACTTC. It is translated as CASSVFVGGLDEQYF.

V and J are TRBV12-3 or TRBV12-4 and TRBJ2-7, with a possible D match to TRBD1 (6 bases). This CDR3 has 13 residues. V lost 8 bases and J 6 bases, leaving 17 bases between the germline ends. DNA of the CDR3: TGTGCCAGCCGTGCCAGGGGCCTCTCCGAGCAGTACTTC. Translated: CASRARGLSEQYF.

The gene calls are TRBV5-1 and TRBJ1-1; 7 nucleotides align to TRBD1. J lost 5 bases, V lost 3 bases, and 10 bases had no gene match. The CDR3 has 15 residues. The V gene's germline CDR1 is SGHRS and CDR2 YFSETQ. The CDR3 DNA sequence: TGCGCCAGCAGCTCGATAGTCGCAGGGGGAACTGAAGCTTTCTTT. This gives the protein CASSSIVAGGTEAFF.

CDR3 DNA sequence: TGTGCCAGTAGTATTCAGACAGGCGCGAACACTGAAGCTTTCTTT. Amino acid sequence: CASSIQTGANTEAFF. The chain links TRBV19 to TRBJ1-1, with D possibly TRBD1 on 6 matching bases. The CDR3 has 15 amino acids. V lost 3 bases and J lost 1, with 12 bases in between. Per the germline V gene, CDR1 is LNHDA and CDR2 is SQIVND (reference sequence).

The V call is TRBV14, the J call TRBJ2-1; possibly TRBD1 for D (6 bases). V was clipped by 3 bases and J by 0 bases, with 18 bases between them. The CDR3 extends over 18 amino acids. CDR1 is SGHDN, CDR2 FVKESK, per germline. The CDR3 DNA is TGTGCCAGCAGCCATGGATGGTTAGGGGGTAGCTCCTACAATGAGCAGTTCTTC. Its protein product is CASSHGWLGGSSYNEQFF. Looking up the rest from reference TRBV14 and TRBJ2-1 gives the full variable domain: EAGVTQFPSHSVIEKGQTVTLRCDPISGHDNLYWYRRVMGKEIKFLLHFVKESKQDESGMPNNRFLAERTGGTYSTLKVQPAELEDSGVYFCASSHGWLGGSSYNEQFFGPGTRLTVL.

This chain joins TRBV24-1 and TRBJ2-5; D remains ambiguous. V was trimmed by 5 bases and J by 4 bases, leaving 10 bases between them. This CDR3 is built from 13 residues. CDR1 and CDR2 (germline): KGHDR, SFDVKD. The CDR3 loop reads CATSGTAGETQYF. The CDR3 DNA sequence: TGTGCCACCAGTGGTACCGCCGGAGAGACCCAGTACTTC.

This chain links TRBV7-6 with TRBJ1-1; D gene uncertain. The germline V and J ends were trimmed by 6 bases and 0 bases, with 17 bases remaining between them. Germline CDR1 and CDR2: SGHVS and FNYEAQ. The CDR3 spans 16 residues. CDR3 sequence: CASSPGSIYMNTEAFF. CDR3 sequence (DNA): TGTGCCAGCAGTCCGGGGTCCATCTACATGAACACTGAAGCTTTCTTT.

The rearrangement uses TRBV29-1 and TRBJ2-1; 7 positions agree with TRBD2. V dropped 6 bases and J dropped 0; count of bases not matched to a gene: 11. This CDR3 region has 16 residues. Per germline, CDR1 SQVTM and CDR2 ANQGSEA. The CDR3, as DNA: TGCAGCGTCCACGGGGGGTTCCGCGGCTCCTACAATGAGCAGTTCTTC. It encodes CSVHGGFRGSYNEQFF.

The CDR3 DNA sequence: TGTGCCAGCAGCCAAGGGACAGGGTCCGAAATAGGAAACACCATATATTTT. Translated: CASSQGTGSEIGNTIYF. The chain joins TRBV4-2 to TRBJ1-3; 8 positions agree with TRBD1. Germline V gene sequence: CDR1 LGHNA, CDR2 YNFKEQ. J was trimmed by 4 bases and V by 1 base; bases with no gene match: 9. The CDR3 covers 17 residues.

The rearrangement uses TRBV10-3 and TRBJ1-2, with unresolved D. The CDR3 covers 12 residues. Germline CDR1 and CDR2: ENHRY and SYGVKD. The V end lost 3 bases, the J end lost 2 bases, and 4 bases lay between the germline ends. CDR3 sequence (DNA): TGTGCCATCAGTGAACAAAACTATGGCTACACCTTC. It codes for CAISEQNYGYTF.

V is TRBV28 and J is TRBJ2-1; 12 bases map to TRBD2. V lost 7 bases to trimming and J lost 9 bases; unmatched junction nucleotides: 13. The CDR3 has 16 amino acids. Germline-derived CDR1 and CDR2 are MDHEN and SYDVKM. In nucleotides, the CDR3 is TGTGCCAGCACTGGGGCTAGCGGGAGGGTTCGTAGTGAGCAGTTCTTC. As protein: CASTGASGRVRSEQFF.

The chain joins TRBV5-4 to TRBJ2-3; TRBD1 matches at 10 bases. Trimming at V came to 1 base and at J to 4 bases, leaving 9 bases not matched to a gene. The germline V gene encodes CDR1 SGHNT and CDR2 YYREEE (reference sequence). The CDR3 is made up of 17 amino acids. In DNA form, the CDR3 reads TGTGCCAGCAGCTTGACGCCGGGACAGGGGTTGCCAGATACGCAGTATTTT. Translated: CASSLTPGQGLPDTQYF.

The chain has TRBV12-5 and TRBJ2-3; 7 bases map to TRBD1. J lost 3 bases, V lost 0 bases, and 9 bases had no gene match. Germline assignment: CDR1 LGHNT and CDR2 FRNRAP. This CDR3 is 17 amino acids long. DNA for the CDR3: TGTGCTAGTGGTTTGGTATTAGGCGGCAGGGGGACAGATACGCAGTATTTT. Protein: CASGLVLGGRGTDTQYF.

The chain joins TRBV29-1 to TRBJ2-2; D is perhaps TRBD1 (6 bases). The V end was cut by 5 bases, the J end by 4 bases, with 11 bases between. CDR1 SQVTM and CDR2 ANQGSEA come from the germline V gene. CDR3 size: 13 residues. The DNA for the CDR3 is TGCAGCGTTAGGGCAGGGGTCACCGGGGAGCTGTTTTTT. It yields the protein CSVRAGVTGELFF.